Below are 26 T cell receptor beta chains sequenced from a single sample in a study of vaccination and CD4 T cells after COVID-19. Sequencing of DNA taken from cultured CD4+ T cells relied on the Oncomine TCR Beta short-read assay. A single record per CDR3 protein comes from TCRdb applying MiXCR to the PCR reads. The sample carries around 19,000 distinct CDR3 sequences, less than 35% recorded once. Antigens for these TCRs are unknown. The time point is: late sampling 161 to 241 days after vaccination in three convalescent patients. Treatment in this sample: approximately 9-day PBMC culture with coronavirus spike peptide pools or control peptides (ViraFEST assay). Sequencing was performed on CD4+ T cells from blood, cultured in vitro, taken about 7 months after SARS-CoV-2 vaccination. The receptors stem from a human donor who had recovered from COVID-19.

The chain couples TRBV2 to TRBJ2-5; 10 nucleotides match TRBD2. CDR1 and CDR2 from the germline V gene are SNHLY and FYNNEI. The CDR3 sequence is 17 residues long. The J segment lost 2 bases and the V segment lost 4 bases, leaving 10 bases of the junction unmatched. The DNA of the CDR3 is TGTGCCAGCAGTGGGGGGCTAGCGGGAGTTTGGCAAGAGACCCAGTACTTC. Translated: CASSGGLAGVWQETQYF.

The genes are TRBV2 and TRBJ1-2; D not resolved. V was cut by 6 bases and J by 5 bases, with 10 bases left in between. CDR1 is SNHLY, CDR2 FYNNEI, per germline. The CDR3 spans 12 residues. CDR3 bases: TGTGCCAGCAGGATGGGCTCATATGGCTACACCTTC. This encodes CASRMGSYGYTF.

This chain uses TRBV19 with TRBJ1-5; 7 bases map to TRBD1. Germline V gene sequence: CDR1 LNHDA, CDR2 SQIVND (reference sequence). The CDR3 extends over 13 amino acids. V was pared by 6 bases and J by 5 bases, with 4 bases of the junction left unmatched. The CDR3 coding sequence is TGTGCCAGTAGCCGGGACAGTGATCAGCCCCAGCATTTT. Its translation: CASSRDSDQPQHF.

The chain joins TRBV7-6 to TRBJ2-2, with D perhaps matching TRBD2 (6 bases). Germline CDR1 reads SGHVS; CDR2 reads FNYEAQ. V lost 4 bases and J lost 8, with 14 bases in between. This CDR3 has 14 amino acids. CDR3 DNA sequence: TGTGCCAGCAGCTCGGGGGACCGGGTTGGGGAGCTGTTTTTT. This gives the protein CASSSGDRVGELFF.

The chain joins TRBV29-1 to TRBJ1-2; no clear D. V was cut by 3 bases and J by 3 bases, with 11 bases left in between. The CDR3 is 13 amino acids. CDR1 is SQVTM, CDR2 ANQGSEA, per germline. The CDR3 nucleotides are TGCAGCGTTGACATCCCAGGATACTATGGCTACACCTTC. Translation: CSVDIPGYYGYTF.

The V gene is TRBV7-8, the J gene TRBJ2-3; D might be TRBD1 (6 bases). This CDR3 region has 16 residues. The germline V gene encodes CDR1 SGHVS and CDR2 FQNEAQ. V lost 5 bases, J lost 5 bases, and 20 bases lay in between. The CDR3 DNA reads TGTGCCAGCAGCCTGAACGTTTGGGGGCAAGGAGATACGCAGTATTTT. This sequence encodes CASSLNVWGQGDTQYF.

The chain joins TRBV25-1 to TRBJ2-1, with D perhaps TRBD2 (5 bases). CDR1 is MGHDK and CDR2 is SYGVNS in the germline V gene. CDR3 size: 14 residues. The V and J ends lost 4 bases and 7 bases respectively, with 14 bases between them. The CDR3 coding sequence is TGTGCCAGCAGTGGGGCGGGCGATGGGAATGAGCAGTTCTTC. This translates into CASSGAGDGNEQFF.

The gene calls are TRBV29-1 and TRBJ2-1; 11 bases are shared with TRBD2. V dropped 4 bases and J dropped 9; count of bases not matched to a gene: 8. The CDR3 sequence is 14 residues long. Germline lookup yields CDR1 SQVTM and CDR2 ANQGSEA. In DNA, the CDR3 is TGCAGCGTTGCACGGACTAGCGGGCGGGGTGAGCAGTTCTTC. Amino acids: CSVARTSGRGEQFF.

The gene calls are TRBV28 and TRBJ2-2; possibly TRBD2 for D (5 bases). The CDR3 has 14 residues. CDR1 MDHEN and CDR2 SYDVKM come from the germline V gene. Deletions cut 6 bases from V and 5 bases from J, with 13 bases between. DNA for the CDR3: TGTGCCAGCAGCCTTAATACTAGAACCGGGGAGCTGTTTTTT. Residues: CASSLNTRTGELFF.

The rearrangement joins TRBV24-1 to TRBJ2-5; TRBD2 agrees at 10 bases. Unmatched junction bases numbered 10, after V lost 4 bases and J lost 3 bases. Germline loops: CDR1 KGHDR, CDR2 SFDVKD. CDR3 length equals 17 residues. The CDR3 is CATSESWTSGGEETQYF. In DNA, the CDR3 is TGTGCCACCAGTGAATCCTGGACTAGCGGAGGGGAAGAGACCCAGTACTTC.

In this sample, this clonotype turned up a few times. This rearrangement joins TRBV28 to TRBJ2-7; D is tentatively TRBD1 or TRBD2 (5 bases each). Trimming removed 6 bases at V and 3 bases at J, with 15 bases between. This CDR3 region has 14 residues. Per the germline V gene, CDR1 is MDHEN and CDR2 is SYDVKM. Here the CDR3 reads CASSWGRGGYEQYF. The CDR3 DNA sequence: TGTGCCAGCAGCTGGGGTCGTGGGGGCTACGAGCAGTACTTC.

This clonotype is classed as medium-sized. The genes are TRBV6-5 and TRBJ1-6; no clear D. Trimming cost V 2 bases and J 6 bases, with 11 bases left between them. Germline lookup yields CDR1 MNHEY and CDR2 SVGAGI. CDR3 length equals 15 residues. CDR3 loop: CASSYQLWTNSPLHF. In nucleotides, the CDR3 is TGTGCCAGCAGTTACCAACTGTGGACTAATTCACCCCTCCACTTT.

This clonotype was detected a few times. The genes are TRBV20-1 and TRBJ2-7, with 10 bases aligning to TRBD1. CDR1 is DFQATT and CDR2 is SNEGSKA in the germline V gene (reference sequence). CDR3 size: 16 residues. The V segment lost 3 bases and the J segment 0 bases; nucleotides outside the gene matches: 8. CDR3 in DNA: TGCAGTGCTAGGAGTATAGACAGGGGGCGCTCCTACGAGCAGTACTTC. The encoded protein is CSARSIDRGRSYEQYF.

This clonotype was observed once. DNA of the CDR3: TGTGCCAGCAGTTACTCGACTCGGCAGTCTGGTGAGCAGTTCTTC. Its translation: CASSYSTRQSGEQFF. V usage is TRBV6-5 and J usage is TRBJ2-1; D not resolved. With 0 bases removed from V and 9 bases from J, the gap between germline ends came to 15 bases. Germline values: CDR1 MNHEY, CDR2 SVGAGI. The CDR3 runs to 15 residues.

This clonotype was detected a few times. For the CDR3, the DNA is TGTGCCACCAGCAGAGATCGCCGTCGCCTGAGCACAGATACGCAGTATTTT. Its translation: CATSRDRRRLSTDTQYF. The rearrangement joins TRBV15 to TRBJ2-3; D uncertain. V lost 0 bases and J 0 bases, leaving 13 bases between the germline ends. The CDR3 is 17 residues long. The germline V gene encodes CDR1 LNHNV and CDR2 YYDKDF (reference sequence).

This chain links TRBV10-3 with TRBJ2-3, with 15 bases aligning to TRBD2. The CDR3 is 17 amino acids. After removal of 4 bases from V and 4 bases from J, the junction contained 6 bases not matched to a gene. Per the germline V gene, CDR1 is ENHRY and CDR2 is SYGVKD. The CDR3 DNA follows: TGTGCCATCAGTGGGGGGACTAGCGGGAGGTCATCAGATACGCAGTATTTT. This codes for CAISGGTSGRSSDTQYF.

This chain connects TRBV19 to TRBJ2-7, with a tentative D call TRBD2 (6 bases). Germline V gives CDR1 LNHDA, CDR2 SQIVND (reference sequence). Trimming stripped 3 bases from V and 4 bases from J, with 13 bases between. CDR3 length: 14 amino acids. CDR3 protein: CASSIGLALYEQYF. The CDR3, as DNA: TGTGCCAGTAGTATTGGGCTAGCGTTGTACGAGCAGTACTTC. Together with reference TRBV19 and TRBJ2-7, the CDR3 gives the full variable domain: DGGITQSPKYLFRKEGQNVTLSCEQNLNHDAMYWYRQDPGQGLRLIYYSQIVNDFQKGDIAEGYSVSREKKESFPLTVTSAQKNPTAFYLCASSIGLALYEQYFGPGTRLTVT.

The rearrangement joins TRBV20-1 to TRBJ2-7, with 7 bases fitting TRBD1. CDR3 size: 15 residues. Germline V gene lookup returns CDR1 DFQATT and CDR2 SNEGSKA (reference sequence). V shed 1 base and J 2 bases; nucleotides not matched to a gene: 8. CDR3 in amino acids: CSARVRDSGTYEQYF. CDR3 in DNA: TGCAGTGCTAGAGTCCGGGACAGCGGTACCTACGAGCAGTACTTC.

The chain employs TRBV9 and TRBJ2-3; no reliable D call. The germline V gene has CDR1 SGDLS and CDR2 YYNGEE. V gave up 0 bases and J gave up 2 bases, with 16 bases separating them. CDR3 size: 17 residues. CDR3 residues: CASSVEQNLVNTDTQYF. In DNA, the CDR3 is TGTGCCAGCAGCGTAGAACAGAACCTAGTAAACACAGATACGCAGTATTTT.

V is TRBV25-1 and J is TRBJ1-1; TRBD1 aligns across 7 bases. This CDR3 is built from 15 residues. The germline CDR1 and CDR2 sequences are MGHDK and SYGVNS. With 5 bases clipped from V and 3 bases from J, the junction kept 9 bases outside the gene matches. DNA of the CDR3: TGTGCCAGCAGTTCCACGACAGGGATAGACACTGAAGCTTTCTTT. Its protein product is CASSSTTGIDTEAFF.

This chain links TRBV27 with TRBJ2-1; TRBD2 aligns across 7 bases. V trimming: 6 bases; J trimming: 5 bases; junction bases outside the gene matches: 7. The germline V gene has CDR1 MNHEY and CDR2 SMNVEV (reference sequence). The CDR3 has 14 amino acids. CDR3 protein: CASRRAGLNNEQFF. In nucleotides, the CDR3 is TGTGCCAGCAGGCGGGCGGGACTAAACAATGAGCAGTTCTTC.

V gene TRBV29-1 combines with J gene TRBJ2-1; D may correspond to TRBD1 or TRBD2 (6 bases each). The V and J ends lost 3 bases and 9 bases respectively, with 12 bases between them. Germline values: CDR1 SQVTM, CDR2 ANQGSEA. This CDR3 region has 12 residues. The CDR3 nucleotides read TGCAGCGTTGATCTCGGGGGCAGTGAGCAGTTCTTC. It translates to CSVDLGGSEQFF.

This clonotype was seen only a few times. J is TRBJ2-4 and V is TRBV20-1; no reliable D call. CDR1 is DFQATT, CDR2 SNEGSKA, per germline (reference sequence). The CDR3 spans 16 residues. Deletions cut 8 bases from V and 6 bases from J, with 26 bases between. The DNA of the CDR3 is TGCAGTACCTCCCTGTCGGGCCTCACCCGTCGAAACATTCAGTACTTC. Amino acids: CSTSLSGLTRRNIQYF.

This clonotype has a handful of counts. The genes are TRBV10-2 and TRBJ2-7; a weak D match, TRBD2 (5 bases). This CDR3 has 14 residues. Germline V lookup: CDR1 WSHSY, CDR2 SAAADI. V lost 7 bases and J 3 bases, leaving 16 bases between the germline ends. CDR3 in DNA: TGCGCCAGCACCCCGGCGGGCTCGGTCTACGAGCAGTACTTC. It specifies CASTPAGSVYEQYF.

Note on this clonotype: A single base separates this from a much larger clone, so it may be a read error. The chain carries TRBV28 and TRBJ1-5, with TRBD1 as a possible D gene (5 bases). Germline lookup yields CDR1 MDHEN and CDR2 SYDVKM. This CDR3 contains 13 residues. CDR3 sequence (DNA): TGTGCCAGCAGTTTACAGGGCAATCAGCCCCGGCATTTT. Its protein product is CASSLQGNQPRHF.

CDR3 region: CSALGPLLYEQYF. DNA for the CDR3: TGCAGTGCTCTAGGGCCGCTCCTCTACGAGCAGTACTTC. The V and J genes are TRBV20-1 and TRBJ2-7; unclear D gene. V lost 5 bases and J 3 bases, leaving 14 bases between the germline ends. Germline CDR1 and CDR2: DFQATT and SNEGSKA (reference sequence). The CDR3 runs to 13 residues.